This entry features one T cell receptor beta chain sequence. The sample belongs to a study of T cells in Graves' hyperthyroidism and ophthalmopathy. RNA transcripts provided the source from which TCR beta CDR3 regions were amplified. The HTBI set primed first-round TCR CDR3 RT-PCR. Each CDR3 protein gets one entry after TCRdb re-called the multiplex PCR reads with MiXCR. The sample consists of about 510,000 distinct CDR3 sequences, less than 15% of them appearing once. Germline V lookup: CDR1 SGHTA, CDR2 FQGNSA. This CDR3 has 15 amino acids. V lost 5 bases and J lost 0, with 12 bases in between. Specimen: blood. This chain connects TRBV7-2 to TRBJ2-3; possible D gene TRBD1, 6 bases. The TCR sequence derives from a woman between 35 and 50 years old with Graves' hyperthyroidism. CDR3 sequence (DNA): TGTGCCAGCAGCCAAAAGGACAGCAGCACAGATACGCAGTATTTT. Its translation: CASSQKDSSTDTQYF.